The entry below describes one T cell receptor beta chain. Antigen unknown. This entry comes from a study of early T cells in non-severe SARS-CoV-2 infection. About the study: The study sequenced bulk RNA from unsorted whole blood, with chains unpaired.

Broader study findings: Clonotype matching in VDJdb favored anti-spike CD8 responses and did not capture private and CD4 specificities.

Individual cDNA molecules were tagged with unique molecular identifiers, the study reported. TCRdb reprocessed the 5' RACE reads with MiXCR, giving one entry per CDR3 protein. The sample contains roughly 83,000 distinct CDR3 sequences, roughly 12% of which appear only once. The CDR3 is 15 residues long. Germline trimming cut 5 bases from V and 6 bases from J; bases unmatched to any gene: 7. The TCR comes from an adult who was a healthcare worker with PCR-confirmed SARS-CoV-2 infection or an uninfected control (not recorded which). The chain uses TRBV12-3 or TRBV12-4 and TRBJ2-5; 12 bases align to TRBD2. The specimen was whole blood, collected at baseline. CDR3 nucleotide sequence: TGTGCCAGCAGTCCGGGTACTAGCGGGAGGCAGACCCAGTACTTC. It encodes CASSPGTSGRQTQYF.